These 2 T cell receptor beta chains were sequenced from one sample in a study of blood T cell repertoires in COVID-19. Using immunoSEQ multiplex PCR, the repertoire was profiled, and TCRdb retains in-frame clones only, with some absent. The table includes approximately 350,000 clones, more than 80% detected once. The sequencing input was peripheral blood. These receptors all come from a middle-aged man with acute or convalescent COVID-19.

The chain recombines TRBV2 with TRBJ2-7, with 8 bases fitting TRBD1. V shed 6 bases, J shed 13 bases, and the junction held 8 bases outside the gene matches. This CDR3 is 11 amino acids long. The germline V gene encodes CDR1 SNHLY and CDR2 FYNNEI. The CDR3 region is CASRDRVVSYF. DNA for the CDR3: TGTGCCAGCAGGGACAGGGTGGTCTCTTACTTC. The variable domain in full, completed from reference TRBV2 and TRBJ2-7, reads EPEVTQTPSHQVTQMGQEVILRCVPISNHLYFYWYRQILGQKVEFLVSFYNNEISEKSEIFDDQFSVERPDGSNFTLKIRSTKLEDSAMYFCASRDRVVSYFGPGTRLTVT.

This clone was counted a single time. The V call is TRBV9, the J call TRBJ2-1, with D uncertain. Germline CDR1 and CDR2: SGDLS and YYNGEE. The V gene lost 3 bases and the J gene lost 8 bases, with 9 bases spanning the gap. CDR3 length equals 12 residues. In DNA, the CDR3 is TGTGCCAGCAGCGGGTATCGGGATGAGCAGTTCTTC. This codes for CASSGYRDEQFF.